What follows is one T cell receptor (beta chain) and its context. The donors, healthy Caucasians from Russia, were aged roughly 6 to 90. Researchers collected about 9.7 milliliters of peripheral blood from every single donor. This record belongs to a study of blood T cells in healthy people across ages. The CDR3 is 15 amino acids. Between the trimmed V and J ends, which lost 8 bases and 0 bases, there was a span of 13 bases. Germline assignment: CDR1 MNHNY and CDR2 SVGAGI (reference sequence). A sample-barcoded 5' primer and a J-beta primer mix were used in a second PCR of about 7 to 12 cycles. TCRdb re-analysed the 5' RACE reads in MiXCR, keeping a single row per CDR3 protein. The profile shows about 1,800,000 distinct CDR3 sequences, roughly 27% of them singletons.

The receptor was isolated from a young woman in good health. The material sequenced was blood. The genes are TRBV6-6 and TRBJ2-2; TRBD1 might be the D (6 bases). CDR3 loop: CASQTAGANTGELFF. In nucleotides, the CDR3 is TGTGCCAGCCAAACGGCAGGGGCGAACACCGGGGAGCTGTTTTTT.